Given below is one TCR beta chain in context. No cognate antigen has been identified for it. No base quality information exists; no much larger clone differs at one position. TCR cDNA was synthesized by 5'RACE template switching, which introduced a universal primer site and unique molecular identifiers. Priming of cDNA synthesis was performed from both the TCR alpha and TCR beta constant segments. Library amplification involved two PCR steps, and the second step added sample barcodes and sequencing adapters. Sequencing of libraries was performed on Illumina HiSeq 2500 (2x100 bp) or NovaSeq (2x150 bp). Per the authors' processing: MIGEC was used to demultiplex reads and collapse the reads into UMI consensus sequences, and MiXCR was used for V(D)J alignment. Using edgeR on replicate PBMC samples, clonotypes were called vaccine-responding if FDR was below 0.01 and the log2 fold change was above 5 up to day 15. CD4 or CD8 identity was assigned to each bulk clonotype according to whether the clonotype was present at higher abundance in the sequenced CD4 repertoire or the sequenced CD8 repertoire. TCRdb reprocessed the public reads (quality trimming at Q25 with fastp, clone calling with MiXCR) and kept in-frame beta chains. Every entry covers one CDR3 protein and lists the most common genes and DNA from its rows. TCRdb, not the original authors, processed these V and J calls. The sample table records roughly 240,000 distinct CDR3 sequences; about 7% of these occur just once. The ten largest account for about 0.95% of the sample.

The data are from a study of T cells after yellow fever vaccination (dated by TCRdb to the late 2010s). As for the study more broadly: The SMART-Seq v4 Ultra Low Input RNA kit was used to prepare libraries from fractions with low cell numbers. To follow T-cell clones before and after primary and booster YFV17D yellow fever vaccination, bulk TCR alpha and beta repertoires were sequenced over time. Two healthy male donors, one aged 18 to 29 and one aged 30 to 40 years, were included in the cohort. Blood was collected at multiple timepoints before and after primary and secondary immunization, and bulk PBMC replicates and cell subsets were isolated. What the authors observed across the whole study: Only a couple of donors were included in the study, so the extent to which the findings can be generalized is limited. Most clones expanded after primary vaccination were re-detected after the booster (almost 97% of CD4 and approximately 88% of CD8), suggesting broad memory maintenance. A small share of clonotypes occurred in both CD4 and CD8 compartments, likely arising from convergent recombination. The secondary T-cell response was found to be weaker but faster than the primary response, with a peak reached on day 5 rather than on day 15. Computational filtering was required because FACS-sorted repertoires could contain abundant contaminating clonotypes from the bulk population.

Reading the label with the study, this specimen's treatment or condition is: live attenuated yellow fever vaccine strain. PBMCs were isolated from peripheral blood using a standard Ficoll-Paque protocol. Dynabeads CD4 and CD8 positive selection kits were used to isolate CD4 and CD8 T-cell fractions. RNA was extracted with TriZol from bulk PBMCs, CD4 and CD8 fractions, and dextramer-positive and dextramer-negative fractions. After removal of 2 bases from V and 0 bases from J, the junction retains 18 bases not matched to a gene. CDR1 is given as ENHRY and CDR2 as SYGVKD, both from the germline V gene. The CDR3 covers 20 residues, taking in both the cysteine and the phenylalanine. Only the CDR3 portion is preserved as DNA: 60 bases, with reading frame beginning at the first base.

Sequencing was performed on CD4+ T cells sorted from PBMCs, taken on the day of the yellow fever booster vaccination. This receptor was obtained from a man younger than 40 who received the YFV17D yellow fever vaccine. The chain was built from TRBV10-3 and TRBJ2-7; TRBD1 matches 8 bases in the middle. The encoded CDR3 is CAISEPPGRSGQGYSYEQYF. The DNA sequence follows: TGTGCCATCAGTGAGCCCCCGGGAAGGAGCGGACAGGGTTACTCCTACGAGCAGTACTTC.